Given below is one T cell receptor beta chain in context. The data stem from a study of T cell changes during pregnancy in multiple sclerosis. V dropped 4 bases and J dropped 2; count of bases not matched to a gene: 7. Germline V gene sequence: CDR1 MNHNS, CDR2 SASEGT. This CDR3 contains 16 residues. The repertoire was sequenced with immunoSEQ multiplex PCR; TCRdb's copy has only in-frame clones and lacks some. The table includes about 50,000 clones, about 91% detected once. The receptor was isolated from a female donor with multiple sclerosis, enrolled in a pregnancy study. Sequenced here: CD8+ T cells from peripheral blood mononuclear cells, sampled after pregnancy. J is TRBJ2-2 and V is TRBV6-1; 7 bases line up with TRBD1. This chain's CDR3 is CASSVPRDSNTGELFF. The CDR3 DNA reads TGTGCCAGCAGTGTTCCCCGGGACAGTAACACCGGGGAGCTGTTTTTT.